This entry is about one T cell receptor beta chain. The data were produced by immunoSEQ multiplex PCR, yet TCRdb's version contains in-frame clones alone and is incomplete. The data show about 2 million clones, about 95% seen once. The data derive from a study of shared clonotypes between healthy human individuals. The germline V gene encodes CDR1 SGHVS and CDR2 FQNEAQ. The CDR3 has 12 amino acids. Trimming took off 5 bases at V and 5 bases at J, with 9 bases between the two ends. Positively selected for CCR7, the CD45RO-negative cells used as naive CD8 cells excluded terminally differentiated effector memory CD45RA+ cells.

Material: naive CD8+ T cells sorted from blood. This chain links TRBV7-8 with TRBJ2-5; D gene uncertain. The receptor was isolated from a man in his late teens or twenties in good health. CDR3 sequence reads: CASSLPPETQYF. The CDR3 DNA sequence: TGTGCCAGCAGCCTCCCGCCGGAGACCCAGTACTTC.